The 29 T cell receptor beta chains below come from one sample, sequenced in a study of Ad26.COV2.S vaccination and SARS-CoV-2 variants. Generated by immunoSEQ multiplex PCR, the TCRdb table keeps only in-frame clones and is missing some. Of hundreds of thousands of clones listed, roughly 84% are singletons. As to treatment: roughly 20 received Ad26.COV2.S at low or high dose, single or two shots; roughly five received placebo; per-sample allocation not given. Samples analyzed were those drawn on day 63 after the first vaccine or placebo injection. The sample consisted of peripheral blood, taken in a trial of Ad26.COV2.S vaccine versus placebo. The receptors originated from a person between 18 and 59 years old who received the Ad26.COV2.S COVID-19 vaccine or a placebo.

The chain recombines TRBV4-3 with TRBJ2-1; D is unresolved. Trimming cost V 0 bases and J 8 bases, with 8 bases left between them. The CDR3 spans 13 residues. Germline assignment: CDR1 LGHNA and CDR2 YSLEER. CDR3 sequence: CASSQDSGYEQFF. CDR3 bases: TGCGCCAGCAGCCAAGATTCTGGGTATGAGCAGTTCTTC.

The J gene is TRBJ2-3, the V gene TRBV10-3; no reliable D call. Trimming removed 3 bases from V and 1 base from J, with 14 bases in between. This CDR3 is built from 16 residues. CDR1 ENHRY and CDR2 SYGVKD come from the germline V gene. CDR3 region: CAISDSGPARTDTQYF. The CDR3 nucleotides read TGTGCCATCAGTGATTCCGGGCCTGCTCGCACAGATACGCAGTATTTT.

The chain has TRBV2 and TRBJ2-7; possible D gene TRBD1, 5 bases. CDR3 length equals 17 residues. The V end lost 2 bases, the J end lost 3 bases, and 20 bases lay between the germline ends. Germline-derived CDR1 and CDR2 are SNHLY and FYNNEI. Here the CDR3 reads CASSEKARQGKNYEQYF. The CDR3 DNA is TGTGCCAGCAGTGAAAAGGCTCGGCAGGGAAAAAACTACGAGCAGTACTTC. Variable domain in full (rest from reference TRBV2 and TRBJ2-7): EPEVTQTPSHQVTQMGQEVILRCVPISNHLYFYWYRQILGQKVEFLVSFYNNEISEKSEIFDDQFSVERPDGSNFTLKIRSTKLEDSAMYFCASSEKARQGKNYEQYFGPGTRLTVT.

The chain employs TRBV27 and TRBJ2-7; TRBD1 aligns across 7 bases. Germline trimming cut 0 bases from V and 0 bases from J; bases unmatched to any gene: 2. In germline, CDR1 is MNHEY, CDR2 SMNVEV (reference sequence). The CDR3 covers 15 residues. CDR3 nucleotides: TGTGCCAGCAGTTTATCGGGACAGCTCTCCTACGAGCAGTACTTC. This sequence encodes CASSLSGQLSYEQYF.

This clone showed up just once. J is TRBJ2-1 and V is TRBV11-2; 11 nucleotides align to TRBD1. The CDR3 is made up of 17 amino acids. Unmatched junction bases numbered 8, after V lost 0 bases and J lost 7 bases. CDR1 and CDR2 from the germline V gene are SGHAT and FQNNGV. The CDR3 sequence: CASSLDRGQGARNEQFF. The DNA of the CDR3 is TGTGCCAGCAGCTTAGATCGTGGACAGGGGGCGCGTAATGAGCAGTTCTTC.

The chain carries TRBV6-2 or TRBV6-3 and TRBJ1-1; D is uncertain. The germline V gene encodes CDR1 MNHEY and CDR2 SVGEGT. Trimming took 2 bases from V and 3 from J, leaving 7 bases between them. The CDR3 covers 13 residues. In nucleotides, the CDR3 is TGTGCCAGCAGTTACGTGAGGGACACTGAAGCTTTCTTT. Translation gives CASSYVRDTEAFF.

The gene calls are TRBV2 and TRBJ1-3; the D gene is possibly TRBD1 (6 bases). This CDR3 has 13 amino acids. The V end was cut by 7 bases, the J end by 5 bases, with 12 bases between. Germline assignment: CDR1 SNHLY and CDR2 FYNNEI. Here the CDR3 reads CASTLQGRNTIYF. The CDR3 DNA reads TGTGCCAGCACTTTACAGGGTAGAAACACCATATATTTT.

V gene TRBV4-1 combines with J gene TRBJ2-7; weak D call: TRBD1 (6 bases). The CDR3 has 15 amino acids. Trimming pared 3 bases from V and 9 bases from J, leaving 21 bases between. Per the germline V gene, CDR1 is MGHRA and CDR2 is YSYEKL. CDR3 nucleotide sequence: TGCGCCAGCAGCCACCAGGGGCAGGGGAAGTCTCCGCAGTACTTC. This sequence encodes CASSHQGQGKSPQYF.

The chain carries TRBV7-8 and TRBJ2-1; 14 bases line up with TRBD2. The length of the CDR3 is 14 residues. J lost 15 bases, V lost 5 bases, and 9 bases had no gene match. The germline V gene has CDR1 SGHVS and CDR2 FQNEAQ. CDR3 sequence (DNA): TGTGCCAGCAGCCGAGGGACTAGCGGGGGAGGTCTGTTCTTC. Translation: CASSRGTSGGGLFF.

This clone was recorded a few times. V and J are TRBV2 and TRBJ2-6, with D possibly matching TRBD2 (5 bases). CDR1 and CDR2 (germline): SNHLY, FYNNEI. Trimming left V 11 bases short and J 0 bases short, with 11 bases between. The CDR3 has 14 residues. This CDR3 reads CAGVRDSGANVLTF. The CDR3 DNA reads TGTGCCGGCGTCCGGGACTCTGGGGCCAACGTCCTGACTTTC.

This clone came up once. The V and J genes are TRBV9 and TRBJ2-3; no firm D call. This CDR3 is built from 13 residues. V was trimmed by 4 bases and J by 4 bases, leaving 10 bases between them. The germline V gene encodes CDR1 SGDLS and CDR2 YYNGEE. CDR3 sequence: CASSPTNADTQYF. The DNA for the CDR3 is TGTGCCAGCAGCCCGACAAACGCAGATACGCAGTATTTT.

V and J are TRBV29-1 and TRBJ2-3; 7 nucleotides align to TRBD2. The J segment lost 2 bases and the V segment lost 4 bases, leaving 3 bases of the junction unmatched. Per the germline V gene, CDR1 is SQVTM and CDR2 is ANQGSEA. The CDR3 contains 13 residues. CDR3 residues: CSVGRGNTDTQYF. DNA of the CDR3: TGCAGCGTTGGGCGGGGGAACACAGATACGCAGTATTTT.

This clone was recorded once. The V and J genes are TRBV5-4 and TRBJ2-5, with a possible D match to TRBD1 (5 bases). V dropped 0 bases and J dropped 5 bases, with 8 bases sitting between them. CDR3 length equals 13 residues. Germline CDR1 is SGHNT and CDR2 is YYREEE (reference sequence). The CDR3 protein is CASSLGKGETQYF. CDR3 DNA sequence: TGTGCCAGCAGCTTGGGCAAGGGGGAGACCCAGTACTTC.

V is TRBV19 and J is TRBJ2-1; 11 bases match TRBD1. CDR3 length equals 14 residues. Germline V gives CDR1 LNHDA, CDR2 SQIVND (reference sequence). After removal of 9 bases from V and 7 bases from J, the junction contained 8 bases not matched to a gene. Here the CDR3 DNA reads TGTGCCAGCGAACGGGACAGGGGGAATAATGAGCAGTTCTTC. This sequence encodes CASERDRGNNEQFF.

V usage is TRBV7-9 and J usage is TRBJ1-1; 10 positions match TRBD1. Germline V gives CDR1 SEHNR, CDR2 FQNEAQ (reference sequence). This CDR3 comprises 17 residues. V trimming: 5 bases; J trimming: 5 bases; junction bases outside the gene matches: 14. Written as DNA, the CDR3 is TGTGCCAGCAGCCTCACCCGGGACAGGGGCGGGAGGACTGAAGCTTTCTTT. Translation: CASSLTRDRGGRTEAFF.

The CDR3 loop is CASSSAGGPDTRFEAFF. CDR3 coding DNA: TGTGCCAGCAGCTCCGCCGGGGGCCCGGACACCCGATTTGAAGCTTTCTTT. The chain combines TRBV5-6 with TRBJ1-1, with a tentative D call TRBD1 (6 bases). CDR3 length equals 17 residues. Germline V lookup: CDR1 SGHDT, CDR2 YYEEEE. V was trimmed by 3 bases and J by 7 bases, leaving 25 bases between them.

The chain employs TRBV3-1 (or the pseudogene TRBV3-2) and TRBJ1-2; D is unresolved. Trimming removed 1 base from V and 0 bases from J, with 12 bases in between. CDR3 length: 16 amino acids. Germline V gene sequence: CDR1 LGHDT, CDR2 YNNKEL (reference sequence). The CDR3, as DNA: TGTGCCAGCAGCCAAGGTTCGGCGGCACCTAACTATGGCTACACCTTC. It specifies CASSQGSAAPNYGYTF.

This sequence joins TRBV6-1 and TRBJ2-2; D possibly corresponds to TRBD2 (7 bases). The germline V gene encodes CDR1 MNHNS and CDR2 SASEGT. The CDR3 loop spans 13 amino acids. Trimming cost V 9 bases and J 3 bases, with 11 bases left between them. CDR3 in amino acids: CARGGGYTGELFF. The CDR3 DNA reads TGTGCCAGAGGCGGGGGCTACACCGGGGAGCTGTTTTTT.

J is TRBJ1-4 and V is TRBV19, with D unclear. The V gene's germline CDR1 is LNHDA and CDR2 SQIVND (reference sequence). Trimming shortened V by 6 bases and J by 5 bases, and 10 bases separated the two germline ends. The CDR3 contains 13 residues. CDR3 residues: CASRLMGNEKLFF. CDR3 DNA: TGTGCCAGTAGGTTAATGGGGAATGAAAAACTGTTTTTT.

The chain employs TRBV7-3 and TRBJ2-7; a weak D match, TRBD2 (5 bases). Germline V gene lookup returns CDR1 SGHTA and CDR2 FQGTGA. The CDR3 covers 13 residues. V lost 2 bases to trimming and J lost 4 bases, with 9 bases between them. CDR3 in DNA: TGTGCCAGCAGCTTAGCGACGGGGTACGAGCAGTACTTC. This sequence encodes CASSLATGYEQYF.

This chain uses TRBV9 with TRBJ2-7; 7 positions agree with TRBD1. Looked up from germline, CDR1 is SGDLS and CDR2 is YYNGEE. The CDR3 loop spans 15 amino acids. The junction had 9 bases not matched to a gene; V was cut back by 0 bases and J by 6 bases. The CDR3 sequence is CASSVGQGMVTEQYF. The CDR3 bases are TGTGCCAGCAGCGTAGGACAGGGAATGGTCACCGAGCAGTACTTC.

The table lists this clone with a count of one. The rearrangement links TRBV7-3 to TRBJ2-5, with D possibly matching TRBD2 (6 bases). The length of the CDR3 is 16 residues. V was shortened by 4 bases and J by 4 bases, with 19 bases between the two germline ends. The germline V gene encodes CDR1 SGHTA and CDR2 FQGTGA. CDR3 amino acids: CASSSQPEGTGETQYF. As DNA, the CDR3 is TGTGCCAGCAGCTCTCAACCGGAGGGTACAGGAGAGACCCAGTACTTC.

The rearrangement uses TRBV4-3 and TRBJ1-5; no definite D call. The germline gives CDR1 LGHNA, CDR2 YSLEER. There are 15 residues in the CDR3. Trimming left V 0 bases short and J 7 bases short, with 13 bases between. CDR3 in amino acids: CASSQDPEGLQPQHF. In DNA form, the CDR3 reads TGCGCCAGCAGCCAAGATCCGGAGGGTCTCCAGCCCCAGCATTTT.

V gene TRBV10-3 combines with J gene TRBJ2-7; TRBD1 is a possible D gene (6 bases). CDR3 length equals 11 residues. Trimming pared 4 bases from V and 6 bases from J, leaving 7 bases between. The germline CDR1 and CDR2 sequences are ENHRY and SYGVKD. DNA for the CDR3: TGTGCCATCAGTGCAGGGGCCGAGCAGTACTTC. Protein: CAISAGAEQYF.

CDR3 region: CASSLAGTDTQYF. CDR3 bases: TGTGCCAGCAGCCTCGCCGGCACAGATACGCAGTATTTT. This chain connects TRBV6-5 to TRBJ2-3; D ambiguous. This CDR3 contains 13 residues. Trimming stripped 6 bases from V and 1 base from J, with 8 bases between. CDR1 is MNHEY, CDR2 SVGAGI, per germline.

The chain combines TRBV29-1 with TRBJ2-7; D not certain. The V gene's germline CDR1 is SQVTM and CDR2 ANQGSEA. V lost 7 bases, J lost 2 bases, and 9 bases lay in between. The CDR3 runs to 11 residues. The CDR3 region has the DNA TGCAGCGCCCAGGCAGCCTACGAGCAGTACTTC. Amino acid sequence: CSAQAAYEQYF.

The chain joins TRBV2 to TRBJ1-6; TRBD1 agrees at 9 bases. Germline trimming cut 7 bases from V and 10 bases from J; bases unmatched to any gene: 8. This CDR3 is built from 14 residues. Germline V gives CDR1 SNHLY, CDR2 FYNNEI. The CDR3 sequence: CASTPGQGWSPLHF. The CDR3 coding sequence is TGTGCCAGCACCCCGGGACAGGGCTGGTCACCCCTCCACTTT.

This chain joins TRBV7-8 and TRBJ1-6; D is uncertain. The CDR3 contains 18 residues. V lost 5 bases, J lost 7 bases, and 24 bases lay in between. Germline lookup yields CDR1 SGHVS and CDR2 FQNEAQ. The CDR3 DNA is TGTGCCAGCAGCCCCGGGCTGGCAGCCACCTACAAAAATTCACCCCTCCACTTT. Amino acid sequence: CASSPGLAATYKNSPLHF.

The V gene is TRBV30, the J gene TRBJ2-5, with 8 bases that match TRBD1. The germline V gene encodes CDR1 GTSNPN and CDR2 SVGIG (reference sequence). This CDR3 has 14 amino acids. V lost 5 bases to trimming and J lost 5 bases; unmatched junction nucleotides: 10. As DNA, the CDR3 is TGTGCCTGGGCTCGGCAGGGGGCGCGGGAGACCCAGTACTTC. Its protein product is CAWARQGARETQYF.